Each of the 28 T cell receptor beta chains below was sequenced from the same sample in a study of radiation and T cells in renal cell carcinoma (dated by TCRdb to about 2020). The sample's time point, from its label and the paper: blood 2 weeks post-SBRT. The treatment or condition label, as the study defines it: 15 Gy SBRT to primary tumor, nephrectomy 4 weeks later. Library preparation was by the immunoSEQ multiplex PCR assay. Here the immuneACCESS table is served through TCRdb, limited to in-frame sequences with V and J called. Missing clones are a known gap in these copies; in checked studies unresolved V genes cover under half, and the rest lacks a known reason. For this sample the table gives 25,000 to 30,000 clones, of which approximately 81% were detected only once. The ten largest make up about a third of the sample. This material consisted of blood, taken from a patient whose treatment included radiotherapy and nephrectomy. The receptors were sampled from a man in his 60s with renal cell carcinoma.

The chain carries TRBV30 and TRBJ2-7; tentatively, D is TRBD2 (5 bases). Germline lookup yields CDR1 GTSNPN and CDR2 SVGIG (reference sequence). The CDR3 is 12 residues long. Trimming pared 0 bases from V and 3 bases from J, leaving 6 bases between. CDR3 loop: CAWSVGNYEQYF. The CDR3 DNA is TGTGCCTGGAGTGTCGGGAACTACGAGCAGTACTTC.

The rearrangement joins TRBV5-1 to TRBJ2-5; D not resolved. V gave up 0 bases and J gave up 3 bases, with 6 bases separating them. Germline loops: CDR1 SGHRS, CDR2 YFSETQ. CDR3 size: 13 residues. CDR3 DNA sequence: TGCGCCAGCAGCTTGGATGGAAAAGAGACCCAGTACTTC. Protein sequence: CASSLDGKETQYF.

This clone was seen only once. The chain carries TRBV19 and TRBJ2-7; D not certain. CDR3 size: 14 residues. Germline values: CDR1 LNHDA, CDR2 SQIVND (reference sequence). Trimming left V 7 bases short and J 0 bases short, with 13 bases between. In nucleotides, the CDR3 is TGTGCCAGTATGCCGACTTCCGCCTCCTACGAGCAGTACTTC. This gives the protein CASMPTSASYEQYF.

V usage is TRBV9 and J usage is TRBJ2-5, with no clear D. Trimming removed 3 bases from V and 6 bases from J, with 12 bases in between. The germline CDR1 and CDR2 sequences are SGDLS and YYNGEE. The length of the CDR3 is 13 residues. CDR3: CASSGSPWQTQYF. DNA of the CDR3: TGTGCCAGCAGCGGCAGCCCCTGGCAGACCCAGTACTTC.

The CDR3 region is CASSPSLRGEQYF. CDR3 in DNA: TGTGCCAGCAGCCCCAGTCTTCGTGGCGAGCAGTACTTC. The chain recombines TRBV27 with TRBJ2-7; no reliable D call. Trimming cost V 6 bases and J 6 bases, with 15 bases left between them. This CDR3 spans 13 amino acids. CDR1 is MNHEY and CDR2 is SMNVEV in the germline V gene (reference sequence).

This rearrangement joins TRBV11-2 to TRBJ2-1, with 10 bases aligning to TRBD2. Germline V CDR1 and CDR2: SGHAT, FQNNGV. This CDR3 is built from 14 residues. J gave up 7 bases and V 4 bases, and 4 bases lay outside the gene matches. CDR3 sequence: CASSSSGRVNEQFF. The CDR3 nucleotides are TGTGCCAGCAGCTCTAGCGGGAGAGTGAATGAGCAGTTCTTC. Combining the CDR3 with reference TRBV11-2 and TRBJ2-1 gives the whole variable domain EAGVAQSPRYKIIEKRQSVAFWCNPISGHATLYWYQQILGQGPKLLIQFQNNGVVDDSQLPKDRFSAERLKGVDSTLKIQPAKLEDSAVYLCASSSSGRVNEQFFGPGTRLTVL.

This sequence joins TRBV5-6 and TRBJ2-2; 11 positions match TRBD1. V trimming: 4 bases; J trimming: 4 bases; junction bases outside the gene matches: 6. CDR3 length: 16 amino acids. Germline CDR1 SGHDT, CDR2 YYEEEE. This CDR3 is CASSDSGTGGTGELFF. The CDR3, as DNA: TGTGCCAGCAGCGACTCCGGGACAGGGGGCACCGGGGAGCTGTTTTTT. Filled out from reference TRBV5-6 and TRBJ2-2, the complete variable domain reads DAGVTQSPTHLIKTRGQQVTLRCSPKSGHDTVSWYQQALGQGPQFIFQYYEEEERQRGNFPDRFSGHQFPNYSSELNVNALLLGDSALYLCASSDSGTGGTGELFFGEGSRLTVL.

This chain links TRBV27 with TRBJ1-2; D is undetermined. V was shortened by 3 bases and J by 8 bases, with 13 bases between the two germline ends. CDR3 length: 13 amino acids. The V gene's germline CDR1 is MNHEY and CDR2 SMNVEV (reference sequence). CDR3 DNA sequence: TGTGCCAGCAGTTTCGCCGTGGGAGTCGGCTACACCTTC. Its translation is CASSFAVGVGYTF.

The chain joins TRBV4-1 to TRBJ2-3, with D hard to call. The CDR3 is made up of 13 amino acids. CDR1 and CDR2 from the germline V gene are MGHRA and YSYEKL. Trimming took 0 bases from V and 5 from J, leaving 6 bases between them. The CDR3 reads CASSQEPQDTQYF. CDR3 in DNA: TGCGCCAGCAGCCAAGAACCGCAAGATACGCAGTATTTT.

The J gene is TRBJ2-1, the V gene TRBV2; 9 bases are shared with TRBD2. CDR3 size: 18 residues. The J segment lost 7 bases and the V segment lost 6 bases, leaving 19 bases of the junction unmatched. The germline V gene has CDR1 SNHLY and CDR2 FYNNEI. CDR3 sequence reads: CASSSPGLAPSGFNEQFF. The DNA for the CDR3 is TGTGCCAGCAGCTCCCCGGGACTAGCACCGAGTGGGTTTAATGAGCAGTTCTTC.

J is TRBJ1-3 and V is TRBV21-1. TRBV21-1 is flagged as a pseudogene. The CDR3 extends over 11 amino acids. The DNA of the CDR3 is TGTGATAGGAGAACGATTAACACCATATATTTT. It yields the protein CDRRTINTIYF.

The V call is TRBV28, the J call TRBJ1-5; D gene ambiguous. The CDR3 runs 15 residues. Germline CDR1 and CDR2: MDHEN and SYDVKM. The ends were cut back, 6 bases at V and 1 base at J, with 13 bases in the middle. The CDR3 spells CASSSRRESNQPQHF. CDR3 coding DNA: TGTGCCAGCAGCTCACGGAGGGAAAGCAATCAGCCCCAGCATTTT.

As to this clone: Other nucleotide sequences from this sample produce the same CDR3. This CDR3 is CASSPLQGRTDTQYF. The CDR3 bases are TGTGCCAGCTCACCTTTACAGGGGCGCACAGATACGCAGTATTTT. The V call is TRBV18, the J call TRBJ2-3; 7 positions agree with TRBD1. This CDR3 has 15 residues. V dropped 3 bases and J dropped 1; count of bases not matched to a gene: 4. Per germline, CDR1 KGHSH and CDR2 LQKENI.

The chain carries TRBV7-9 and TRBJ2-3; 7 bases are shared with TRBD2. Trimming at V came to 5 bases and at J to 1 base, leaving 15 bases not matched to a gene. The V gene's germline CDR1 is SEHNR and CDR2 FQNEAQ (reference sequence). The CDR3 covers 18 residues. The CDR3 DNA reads TGTGCCAGCAGCGGACGTAGGCTAGCGGTCTTTGGCACAGATACGCAGTATTTT. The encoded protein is CASSGRRLAVFGTDTQYF.

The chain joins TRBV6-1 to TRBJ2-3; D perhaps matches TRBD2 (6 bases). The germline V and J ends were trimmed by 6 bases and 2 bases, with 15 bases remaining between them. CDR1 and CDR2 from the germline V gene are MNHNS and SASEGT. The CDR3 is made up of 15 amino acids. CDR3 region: CASRDPSVNTDTQYF. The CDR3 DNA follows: TGTGCCAGCAGAGACCCTAGCGTCAACACAGATACGCAGTATTTT.

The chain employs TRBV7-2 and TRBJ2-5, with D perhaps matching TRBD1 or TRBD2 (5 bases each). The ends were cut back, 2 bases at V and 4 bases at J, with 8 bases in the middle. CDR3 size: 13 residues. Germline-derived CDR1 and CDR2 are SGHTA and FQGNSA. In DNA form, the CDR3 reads TGTGCCAGCAGCTTATGGGGGACAGAGACCCAGTACTTC. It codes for CASSLWGTETQYF. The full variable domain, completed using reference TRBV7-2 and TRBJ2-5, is GAGVSQSPSNKVTEKGKDVELRCDPISGHTALYWYRQSLGQGLEFLIYFQGNSAPDKSGLPSDRFSAERTGGSVSTLTIQRTQQEDSAVYLCASSLWGTETQYFGPGTRLLVL.

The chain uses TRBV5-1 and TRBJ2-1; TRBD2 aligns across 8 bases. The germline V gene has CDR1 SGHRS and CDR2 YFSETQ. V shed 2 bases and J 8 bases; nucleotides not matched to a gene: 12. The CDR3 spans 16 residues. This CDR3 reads CASSLTTPGLGDEQFF. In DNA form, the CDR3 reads TGCGCCAGCAGCTTAACTACTCCGGGACTAGGGGATGAGCAGTTCTTC.

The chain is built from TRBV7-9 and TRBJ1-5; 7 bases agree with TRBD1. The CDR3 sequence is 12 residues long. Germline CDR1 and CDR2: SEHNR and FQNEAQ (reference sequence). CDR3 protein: CAGAQGDQPQHF. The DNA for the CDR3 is TGTGCGGGGGCTCAGGGGGATCAGCCCCAGCATTTT.

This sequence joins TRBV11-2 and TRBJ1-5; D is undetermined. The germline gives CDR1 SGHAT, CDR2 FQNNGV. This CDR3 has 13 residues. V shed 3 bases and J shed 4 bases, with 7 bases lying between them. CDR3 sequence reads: CASSLSRNQPQHF. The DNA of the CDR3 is TGTGCCAGCAGCTTGTCTCGTAATCAGCCCCAGCATTTT.

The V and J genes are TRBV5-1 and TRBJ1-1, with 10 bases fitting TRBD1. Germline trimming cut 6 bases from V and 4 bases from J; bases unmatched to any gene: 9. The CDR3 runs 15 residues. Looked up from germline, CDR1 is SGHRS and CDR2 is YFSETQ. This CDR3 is CASTIMGQGLTEAFF. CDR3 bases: TGCGCCAGCACCATAATGGGACAGGGGCTCACTGAAGCTTTCTTT.

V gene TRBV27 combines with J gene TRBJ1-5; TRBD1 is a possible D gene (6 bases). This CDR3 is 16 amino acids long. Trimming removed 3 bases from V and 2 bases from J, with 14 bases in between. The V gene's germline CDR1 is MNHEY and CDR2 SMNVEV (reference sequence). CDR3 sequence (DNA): TGTGCCAGCAGTTTCAGGGGCCGCGGCGGCAATCAGCCCCAGCATTTT. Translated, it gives CASSFRGRGGNQPQHF.

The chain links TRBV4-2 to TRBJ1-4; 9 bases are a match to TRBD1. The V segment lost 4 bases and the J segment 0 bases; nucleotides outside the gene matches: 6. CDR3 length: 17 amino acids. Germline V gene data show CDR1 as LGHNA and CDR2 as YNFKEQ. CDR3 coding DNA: TGTGCCAGCAGCCGGGGACAGGGAGTTGCAACTAATGAAAAACTGTTTTTT. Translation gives CASSRGQGVATNEKLFF.

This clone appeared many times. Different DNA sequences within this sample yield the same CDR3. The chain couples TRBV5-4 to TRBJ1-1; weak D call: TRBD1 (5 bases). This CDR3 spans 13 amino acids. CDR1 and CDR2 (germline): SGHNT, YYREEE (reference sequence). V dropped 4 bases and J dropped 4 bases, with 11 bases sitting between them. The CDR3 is CASSLSRGTEAFF. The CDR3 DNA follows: TGTGCCAGCAGCCTGTCTAGGGGCACTGAAGCTTTCTTT.

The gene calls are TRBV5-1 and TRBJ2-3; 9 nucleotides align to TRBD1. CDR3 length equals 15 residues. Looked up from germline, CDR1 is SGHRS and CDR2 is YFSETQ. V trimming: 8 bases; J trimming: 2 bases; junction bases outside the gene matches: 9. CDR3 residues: CASDPGQGITDTQYF. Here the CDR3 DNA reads TGCGCCAGTGATCCGGGACAGGGAATCACAGATACGCAGTATTTT.

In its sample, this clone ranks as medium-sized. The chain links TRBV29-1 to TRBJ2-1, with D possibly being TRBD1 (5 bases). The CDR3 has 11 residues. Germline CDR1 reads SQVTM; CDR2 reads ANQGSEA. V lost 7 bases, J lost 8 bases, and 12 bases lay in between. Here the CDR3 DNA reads TGCAGCGCCTTAGGGGTCCATGAGCAGTTCTTC. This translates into CSALGVHEQFF.

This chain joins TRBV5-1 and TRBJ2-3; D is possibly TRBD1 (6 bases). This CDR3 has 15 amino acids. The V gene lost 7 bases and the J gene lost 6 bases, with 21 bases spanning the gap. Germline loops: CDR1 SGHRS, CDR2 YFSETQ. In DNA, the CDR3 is TGCGCCAGCGCAACAGCGACAGGTTCATCGGATACGCAGTATTTT. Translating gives CASATATGSSDTQYF. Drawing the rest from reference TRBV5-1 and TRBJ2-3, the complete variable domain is KAGVTQTPRYLIKTRGQQVTLSCSPISGHRSVSWYQQTPGQGLQFLFEYFSETQRNKGNFPGRFSGRQFSNSRSEMNVSTLELGDSALYLCASATATGSSDTQYFGPGTRLTVL.

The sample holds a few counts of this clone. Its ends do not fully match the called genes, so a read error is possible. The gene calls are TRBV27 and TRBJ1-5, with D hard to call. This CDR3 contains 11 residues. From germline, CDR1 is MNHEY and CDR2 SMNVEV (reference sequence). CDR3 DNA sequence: TGCCCTAAAAGAGGCGATCAGCCCCAGCATTTT. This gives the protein CPKRGDQPQHF.

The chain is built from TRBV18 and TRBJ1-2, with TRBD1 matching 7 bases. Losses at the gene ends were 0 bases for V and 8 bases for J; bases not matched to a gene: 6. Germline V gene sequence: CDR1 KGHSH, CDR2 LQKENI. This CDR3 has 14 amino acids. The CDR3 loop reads CASSPPFWTGGYTF. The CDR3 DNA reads TGTGCCAGCTCACCACCGTTTTGGACAGGCGGCTACACCTTC. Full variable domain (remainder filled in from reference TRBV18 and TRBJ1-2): NAGVMQNPRHLVRRRGQEARLRCSPMKGHSHVYWYRQLPEEGLKFMVYLQKENIIDESGMPKERFSAEFPKEGPSILRIQQVVRGDSAAYFCASSPPFWTGGYTFGSGTRLTVV.